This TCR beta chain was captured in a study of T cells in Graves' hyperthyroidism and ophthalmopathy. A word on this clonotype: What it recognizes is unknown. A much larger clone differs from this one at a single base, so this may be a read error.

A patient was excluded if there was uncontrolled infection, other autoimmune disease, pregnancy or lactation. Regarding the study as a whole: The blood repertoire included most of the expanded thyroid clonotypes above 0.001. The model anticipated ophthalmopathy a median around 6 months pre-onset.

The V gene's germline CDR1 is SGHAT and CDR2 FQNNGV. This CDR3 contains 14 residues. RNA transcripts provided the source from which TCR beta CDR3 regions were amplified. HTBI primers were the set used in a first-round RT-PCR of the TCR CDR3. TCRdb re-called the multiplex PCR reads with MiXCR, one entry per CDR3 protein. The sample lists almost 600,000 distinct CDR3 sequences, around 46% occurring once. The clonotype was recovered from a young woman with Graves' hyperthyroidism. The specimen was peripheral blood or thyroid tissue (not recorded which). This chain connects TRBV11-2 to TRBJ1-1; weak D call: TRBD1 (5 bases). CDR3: CAGSFWGGHTEAFF. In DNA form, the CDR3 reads TGTGCCGGCAGCTTCTGGGGCGGACACACTGAAGCTTTCTTT.